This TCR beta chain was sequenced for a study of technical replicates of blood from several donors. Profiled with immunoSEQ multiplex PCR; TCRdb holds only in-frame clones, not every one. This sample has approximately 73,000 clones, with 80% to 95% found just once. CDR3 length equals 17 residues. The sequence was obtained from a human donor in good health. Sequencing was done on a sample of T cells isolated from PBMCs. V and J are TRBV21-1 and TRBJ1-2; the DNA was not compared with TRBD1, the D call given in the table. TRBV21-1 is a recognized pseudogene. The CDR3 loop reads CASSKLGQGWGNYGYTF. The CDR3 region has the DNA TGTGCCAGCAGCAAATTAGGGCAGGGTTGGGGTAACTATGGCTACACCTTC.